One sample yielded the 14 T cell receptor beta chains listed below, sequenced in a study of PD-L1 blockade in urothelial cancer. Noted time point: pretreatment peripheral blood. This table comes from immunoSEQ multiplex PCR, and its TCRdb copy is limited to in-frame clones, with some not included. This sample has about 93,000 clones; around 90% occur once, and the top ten carry under 2%. The source material was PBMCs, sampled around atezolizumab (anti-PD-L1) treatment. The receptor source for this set is a man aged 55-75 years with urothelial cancer.

CDR3 sequence: CASSPWIGREVTRPDTQYF. For the CDR3, the DNA is TGTGCCAGCAGCCCTTGGATTGGGCGGGAGGTCACAAGGCCAGATACGCAGTATTTT. The chain is built from TRBV7-8 and TRBJ2-3, with 8 bases aligning to TRBD2. This CDR3 region has 19 residues. Germline loops: CDR1 SGHVS, CDR2 FQNEAQ. Trimming at V came to 5 bases and at J to 4 bases, leaving 20 bases not matched to a gene.

This sequence joins TRBV7-9 and TRBJ2-7; a possible D gene is TRBD2 (6 bases). V was trimmed by 2 bases and J by 3 bases, leaving 8 bases between them. This CDR3 spans 13 amino acids. Germline V lookup: CDR1 SEHNR, CDR2 FQNEAQ (reference sequence). The CDR3 DNA sequence: TGTGCCAGCAGCTTATCGGGAGACTACGAGCAGTACTTC. This gives the protein CASSLSGDYEQYF.

This clone was seen only once. J is TRBJ2-2 and V is TRBV15; D unresolved. The germline gives CDR1 LNHNV, CDR2 YYDKDF (reference sequence). V shed 1 base and J shed 7 bases, with 4 bases lying between them. The CDR3 loop spans 12 amino acids. CDR3 loop: CATSRVNGELFF. Here the CDR3 DNA reads TGTGCCACCAGCAGAGTAAACGGGGAGCTGTTTTTT.

The genes are TRBV7-3 and TRBJ2-5, with TRBD1 matching 8 bases. Germline V gives CDR1 SGHTA, CDR2 FQGTGA. CDR3 size: 14 residues. V trimming: 3 bases; J trimming: 2 bases; junction bases outside the gene matches: 2. CDR3 in amino acids: CASSLDREQETQYF. In DNA form, the CDR3 reads TGTGCCAGCAGCTTGGACAGGGAGCAAGAGACCCAGTACTTC.

The V and J genes are TRBV19 and TRBJ1-5, with TRBD1 matching 8 bases. The CDR3 is 16 amino acids. J was trimmed by 3 bases and V by 4 bases; bases with no gene match: 8. CDR1 is LNHDA, CDR2 SQIVND, per germline (reference sequence). CDR3 amino acids: CASSTRPGQDNQPQHF. CDR3 in DNA: TGTGCCAGTAGTACTCGACCGGGACAGGACAATCAGCCCCAGCATTTT.

This chain connects TRBV7-2 to TRBJ1-1; D is uncertain. The germline V and J ends were trimmed by 0 bases and 9 bases, with 17 bases remaining between them. Germline assignment: CDR1 SGHTA and CDR2 FQGNSA. This CDR3 has 15 residues. CDR3: CASSLALTADHKAFF. CDR3 coding DNA: TGTGCCAGCAGCTTAGCGCTAACAGCAGACCATAAAGCTTTCTTT.

The CDR3, as DNA: TGTGCCAGCAGCCAGTCCCCGAACACCGGGGAGCTGTTTTTT. Amino acid sequence: CASSQSPNTGELFF. The chain recombines TRBV6-1 with TRBJ2-2; D ambiguous. V gave up 6 bases and J gave up 0 bases, with 8 bases separating them. The germline V gene encodes CDR1 MNHNS and CDR2 SASEGT. The CDR3 loop spans 14 amino acids.

In this sample, this clone turned up once. CDR3 bases: TGTGCCAGCAGCAACAGTGGCAGCACTGAAGCTTTCTTT. Its protein product is CASSNSGSTEAFF. The chain combines TRBV7-9 with TRBJ1-1; D remains ambiguous. Trimming stripped 5 bases from V and 4 bases from J, with 11 bases between. This CDR3 has 13 amino acids. CDR1 and CDR2 from the germline V gene are SEHNR and FQNEAQ (reference sequence).

V and J are TRBV4-3 and TRBJ2-3; 12 bases align to TRBD2. With 0 bases clipped from V and 4 bases from J, the junction kept 5 bases outside the gene matches. Per the germline V gene, CDR1 is LGHNA and CDR2 is YSLEER. The CDR3 sequence is 17 residues long. DNA of the CDR3: TGCGCCAGCAGCCAAGATCCCTCTAGCGGGGGGGCAGATACGCAGTATTTT. As protein: CASSQDPSSGGADTQYF.

This clone was seen a few times. The rearrangement links TRBV4-2 to TRBJ1-5, with 7 bases identical to TRBD1. The V gene end was trimmed by 2 bases and the J gene end by 2 bases; junction bases not matched to a gene: 6. This CDR3 has 16 amino acids. The germline CDR1 and CDR2 sequences are LGHNA and YNFKEQ. In DNA form, the CDR3 reads TGTGCCAGCAGCCAAAATGACAGGGACGGCAATCAGCCCCAGCATTTT. Its translation is CASSQNDRDGNQPQHF.

The chain employs TRBV29-1 and TRBJ1-2, with 9 positions matching TRBD1. Germline trimming cut 7 bases from V and 7 bases from J; bases unmatched to any gene: 10. CDR3 length: 13 residues. The V gene's germline CDR1 is SQVTM and CDR2 ANQGSEA. The CDR3 coding sequence is TGCAGCGCCACTGCCGGGACAGGGTCTGGCTACACCTTC. This encodes CSATAGTGSGYTF.

J is TRBJ1-1 and V is TRBV5-1; the match to TRBD1 covers 12 bases. Looked up from germline, CDR1 is SGHRS and CDR2 is YFSETQ. The length of the CDR3 is 15 residues. The trim removed 3 bases at V and 5 bases at J, leaving 5 bases unmatched. The CDR3 DNA follows: TGCGCCAGCAGCTCGGGACAGGGGGCAGGGACTGAAGCTTTCTTT. Its protein product is CASSSGQGAGTEAFF. Full variable domain (missing parts from reference TRBV5-1 and TRBJ1-1): KAGVTQTPRYLIKTRGQQVTLSCSPISGHRSVSWYQQTPGQGLQFLFEYFSETQRNKGNFPGRFSGRQFSNSRSEMNVSTLELGDSALYLCASSSGQGAGTEAFFGQGTRLTVV.

The gene calls are TRBV2 and TRBJ2-3, with D perhaps matching TRBD1 (5 bases). The CDR3 sequence is 14 residues long. V lost 6 bases, J lost 2 bases, and 12 bases lay in between. Germline V gene data show CDR1 as SNHLY and CDR2 as FYNNEI. The CDR3, as DNA: TGTGCCAGCAGGGGGCTTAACCTCACAGATACGCAGTATTTT. Amino acids: CASRGLNLTDTQYF.

V usage is TRBV6-1 and J usage is TRBJ2-7; 8 bases agree with TRBD1. J gave up 3 bases and V 6 bases, and 4 bases lay outside the gene matches. This CDR3 spans 13 amino acids. Germline CDR1 MNHNS, CDR2 SASEGT. This CDR3 is CASRPGQDYEQYF. The CDR3 DNA is TGTGCCAGCAGGCCGGGACAGGACTACGAGCAGTACTTC.